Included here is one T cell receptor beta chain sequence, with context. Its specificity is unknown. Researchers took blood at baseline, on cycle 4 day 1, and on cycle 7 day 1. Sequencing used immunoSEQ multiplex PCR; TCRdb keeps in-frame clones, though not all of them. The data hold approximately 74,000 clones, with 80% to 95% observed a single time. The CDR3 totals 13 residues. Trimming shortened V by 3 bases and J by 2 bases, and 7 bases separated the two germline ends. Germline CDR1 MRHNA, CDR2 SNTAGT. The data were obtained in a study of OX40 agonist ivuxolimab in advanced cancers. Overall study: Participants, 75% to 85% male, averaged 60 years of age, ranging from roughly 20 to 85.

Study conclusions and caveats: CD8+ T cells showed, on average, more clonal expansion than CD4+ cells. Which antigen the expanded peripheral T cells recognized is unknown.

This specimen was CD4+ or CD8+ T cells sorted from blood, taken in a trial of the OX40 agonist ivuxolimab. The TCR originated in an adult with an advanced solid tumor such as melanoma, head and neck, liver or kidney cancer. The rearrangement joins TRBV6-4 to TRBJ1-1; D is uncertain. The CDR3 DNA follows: TGTGCCAGCAGTGAACAAGCAAACACTGAAGCTTTCTTT. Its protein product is CASSEQANTEAFF.